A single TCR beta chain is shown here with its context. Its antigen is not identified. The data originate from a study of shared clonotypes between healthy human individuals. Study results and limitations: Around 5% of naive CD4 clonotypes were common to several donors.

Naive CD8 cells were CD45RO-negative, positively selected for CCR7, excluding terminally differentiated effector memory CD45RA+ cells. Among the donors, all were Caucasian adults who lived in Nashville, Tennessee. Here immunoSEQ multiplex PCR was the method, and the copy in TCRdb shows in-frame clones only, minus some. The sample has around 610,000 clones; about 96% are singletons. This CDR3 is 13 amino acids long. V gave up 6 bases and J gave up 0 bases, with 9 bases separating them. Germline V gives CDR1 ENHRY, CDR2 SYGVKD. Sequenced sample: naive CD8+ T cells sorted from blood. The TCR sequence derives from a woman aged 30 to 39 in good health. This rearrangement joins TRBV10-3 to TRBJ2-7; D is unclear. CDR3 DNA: TGTGCCATCAGATCGAATCTCTCCTACGAGCAGTACTTC. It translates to CAIRSNLSYEQYF.